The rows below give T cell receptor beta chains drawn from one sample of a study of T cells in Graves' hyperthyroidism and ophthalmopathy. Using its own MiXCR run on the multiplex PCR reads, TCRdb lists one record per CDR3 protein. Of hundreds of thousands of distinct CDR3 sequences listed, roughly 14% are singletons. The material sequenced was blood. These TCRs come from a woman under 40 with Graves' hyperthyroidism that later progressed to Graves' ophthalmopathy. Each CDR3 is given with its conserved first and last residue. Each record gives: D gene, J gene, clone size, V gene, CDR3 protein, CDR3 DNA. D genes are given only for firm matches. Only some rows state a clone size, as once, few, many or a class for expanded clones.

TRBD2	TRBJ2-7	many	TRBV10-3	CAISPSGNAYEQYF	TGTGCCATCAGTCCTAGCGGAAACGCCTACGAGCAGTACTTC
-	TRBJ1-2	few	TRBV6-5	CASSYSGRSTFNGYTF	TGTGCCAGCAGTTACTCGGGCCGCTCTACTTTCAATGGCTACACCTTC
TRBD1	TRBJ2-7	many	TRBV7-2	CASSPAGTGVSYEQYF	TGTGCCAGCAGCCCGGCCGGGACAGGGGTTTCCTACGAGCAGTACTTC
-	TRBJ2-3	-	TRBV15	CATSSYRASDTQYF	TGTGCCACCAGCAGTTACCGGGCCTCGGATACGCAGTATTTT
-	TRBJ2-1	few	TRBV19	CASSMRLLADYNEQFF	TGTGCCAGTAGTATGCGGTTACTAGCAGACTACAATGAGCAGTTCTTC
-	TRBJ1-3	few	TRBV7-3	CASSLTAAGNTIYF	TGTGCCAGCAGCTTAACGGCGGCCGGAAACACCATATATTTT
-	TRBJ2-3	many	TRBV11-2	CASSSLRVLGADTQYF	TGTGCCAGCAGCTCTCTCCGGGTTCTGGGCGCAGATACGCAGTATTTT
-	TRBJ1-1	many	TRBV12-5	CASGFGGRIDTEAFF	TGTGCTAGTGGTTTTGGGGGGCGGATTGACACTGAAGCTTTCTTT
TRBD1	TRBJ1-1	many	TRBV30	CAWSVLQGTEAFF	TGTGCCTGGAGTGTACTACAGGGGACTGAAGCTTTCTTT
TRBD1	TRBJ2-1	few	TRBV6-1	CASSTNRGDHEQFF	TGTGCCAGCAGCACCAACAGGGGGGATCATGAGCAGTTCTTC
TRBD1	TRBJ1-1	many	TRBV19	CASSDRGNTEAFF	TGTGCCAGTAGCGACAGGGGAAATACTGAAGCTTTCTTT
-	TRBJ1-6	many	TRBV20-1	CSARDSGSSYNSPLHF	TGCAGTGCTAGAGACAGCGGGAGCTCCTATAATTCACCCCTCCACTTT
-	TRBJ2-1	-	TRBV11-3	CASSPVSRGEQFF	TGTGCCAGCAGCCCAGTTTCCCGCGGGGAGCAGTTCTTC
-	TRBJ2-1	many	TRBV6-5	CASSYLQGGYNEQFF	TGTGCCAGCAGTTACCTACAGGGTGGCTACAATGAGCAGTTCTTC
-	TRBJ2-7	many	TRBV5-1	CASSHGTTYEQCF	TGCGCCAGCAGCCACGGTACCACCTACGAGCAGTGCTTC
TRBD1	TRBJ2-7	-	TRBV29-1	CSARQGRDEQYF	TGCAGCGCCCGACAGGGGAGAGACGAGCAGTACTTC
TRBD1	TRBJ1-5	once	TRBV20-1	CSARAGTGYNQPQHF	TGCAGTGCTAGAGCTGGGACAGGCTACAATCAGCCCCAGCATTTT
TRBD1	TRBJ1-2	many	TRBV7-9	CASSGQGINYGYTF	TGTGCCAGCAGTGGACAGGGGATCAACTATGGCTACACCTTC
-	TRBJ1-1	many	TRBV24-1	CATSDSGGTYTEAFF	TGTGCCACCAGTGATTCGGGGGGCACGTACACTGAAGCTTTCTTT
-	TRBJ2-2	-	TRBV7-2	CASSLTTAVGELFF	TGTGCCAGCAGCTTAACGACAGCTGTCGGGGAGCTGTTTTTT
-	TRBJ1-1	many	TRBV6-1	CASSNGPEAFF	TGTGCCAGCAGTAACGGACCTGAAGCTTTCTTT
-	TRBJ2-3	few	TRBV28	CASSFSGDLGTDTQYF	TGTGCCAGCAGTTTTTCAGGGGACTTGGGCACAGATACGCAGTATTTT